This passage covers 14 T cell receptor beta chains from one sample sequenced in a study of cytomegalovirus exposure and HLA in healthy donors. Here immunoSEQ multiplex PCR was the method, and the copy in TCRdb shows in-frame clones only, minus some. The table records about 130,000 clones, about 89% of them present only once. Sequenced input: PBMCs. All receptors derive from a woman under 30 in good health and CMV-seronegative.

This chain uses TRBV20-1 with TRBJ2-1; D not certain. Trimming left V 2 bases short and J 4 bases short, with 3 bases between. Germline lookup yields CDR1 DFQATT and CDR2 SNEGSKA (reference sequence). The CDR3 runs to 11 residues. CDR3 nucleotide sequence: TGCAGTGCTAGATCTTACAATGAGCAGTTCTTC. Residues: CSARSYNEQFF.

The chain carries TRBV13 and TRBJ2-7; D remains unclear. The CDR3 consists of 15 residues. In germline, CDR1 is PRHDT, CDR2 FYEKMQ (reference sequence). V lost 2 bases, J lost 2 bases, and 13 bases lay in between. The CDR3 sequence: CASSLLFSETYEQYF. The CDR3 DNA reads as TGTGCCAGCAGCTTACTTTTTTCCGAGACCTACGAGCAGTACTTC.

The gene calls are TRBV25-1 and TRBJ1-1; possible D gene TRBD1, 5 bases. Trimming took off 6 bases at V and 3 bases at J, with 20 bases between the two ends. The germline V gene encodes CDR1 MGHDK and CDR2 SYGVNS. CDR3 size: 16 residues. CDR3 region: CASSELRETGDTEAFF. The CDR3, as DNA: TGTGCCAGCAGCGAACTCAGGGAAACGGGGGACACTGAAGCTTTCTTT.

V is TRBV27 and J is TRBJ2-7, with 7 bases identical to TRBD2. Trimming removed 5 bases from V and 3 bases from J; junction bases left unmatched: 7. Germline lookup yields CDR1 MNHEY and CDR2 SMNVEV (reference sequence). There are 14 residues in the CDR3. CDR3 DNA: TGTGCCAGCAGTCTCAGCGGGGAATACTACGAGCAGTACTTC. Translation gives CASSLSGEYYEQYF.

This clone was seen more than once but under ten times. This chain links TRBV21-1 with TRBJ2-2; the DNA was not used to check the table's D call, TRBD2. TRBV21-1 is designated a pseudogene. This CDR3 is 15 amino acids long. CDR3 in amino acids: CASSKRGLGTGELFF. CDR3 DNA sequence: TGTGCCAGCAGCAAGAGAGGTTTGGGCACCGGGGAGCTGTTTTTT.

The gene calls are TRBV6-6 and TRBJ2-3; 10 nucleotides match TRBD1. Per germline, CDR1 MNHNY and CDR2 SVGAGI (reference sequence). The ends lost 6 bases at V and 3 bases at J; junction bases unmatched: 3. The CDR3 loop spans 14 amino acids. CDR3 sequence reads: CASSRDRGTDTQYF. CDR3 DNA sequence: TGTGCCAGCAGCCGGGACAGGGGTACAGATACGCAGTATTTT.

The J gene is TRBJ2-1, the V gene TRBV27; TRBD1 is a possible D gene (6 bases). CDR3 length equals 16 residues. With 4 bases removed from V and 1 base from J, the gap between germline ends came to 14 bases. Germline assignment: CDR1 MNHEY and CDR2 SMNVEV (reference sequence). The CDR3 loop reads CASSSSGATSYNEQFF. In DNA, the CDR3 is TGTGCCAGCAGTTCTTCAGGGGCAACGTCCTACAATGAGCAGTTCTTC.

The chain is built from TRBV4-1 and TRBJ2-1, with D possibly matching TRBD2 (5 bases). The CDR3 covers 16 residues. Germline-derived CDR1 and CDR2 are MGHRA and YSYEKL. Trimming took off 1 base at V and 1 base at J, with 11 bases between the two ends. The CDR3 DNA reads TGCGCCAGCAGCCAAGTGCCTAGCCGGTCCTACAATGAGCAGTTCTTC. This sequence encodes CASSQVPSRSYNEQFF.

V usage is TRBV12-2 and J usage is TRBJ2-3; no DNA check was done on the table's D call, TRBD1. TRBV12-2 is a recognized pseudogene. The CDR3 extends over 13 amino acids. The CDR3 nucleotides read TGTGCAAGTCGCTCCAGGCTCATAGATACGCAGTATTTT. This gives the protein CASRSRLIDTQYF.

The genes are TRBV6-1 and TRBJ2-1; 9 positions match TRBD1. Germline CDR1 MNHNS, CDR2 SASEGT. With 7 bases clipped from V and 3 bases from J, the junction kept 7 bases outside the gene matches. The CDR3 loop spans 15 amino acids. CDR3 nucleotides: TGTGCCAGCAAGCAGGGACAGGGCAGCTACAATGAGCAGTTCTTC. It specifies CASKQGQGSYNEQFF.

This chain links TRBV5-4 with TRBJ2-1; D possibly corresponds to TRBD1 (5 bases). Trimming removed 4 bases at V and 5 bases at J, with 16 bases between. Germline CDR1 is SGHNT and CDR2 is YYREEE (reference sequence). The CDR3 loop spans 15 amino acids. The CDR3 here is CASSARVGVDNEQFF. CDR3 DNA sequence: TGTGCCAGCAGCGCCCGAGTAGGGGTAGACAATGAGCAGTTCTTC.

This clone has a single count. This chain uses TRBV7-2 with TRBJ1-1; no definite D call. This CDR3 comprises 14 residues. The germline V and J ends were trimmed by 5 bases and 3 bases, with 13 bases remaining between them. CDR1 and CDR2 (germline): SGHTA, FQGNSA. The CDR3 nucleotides read TGTGCCAGCAGCCCTTTTCGAGGCGACACTGAAGCTTTCTTT. Amino acids: CASSPFRGDTEAFF.

In its sample, this clone was seen once. The chain carries TRBV19 and TRBJ1-1; TRBD1 might be the D (5 bases). The CDR3 spans 14 residues. The ends were cut back, 3 bases at V and 5 bases at J, with 13 bases in the middle. The germline V gene has CDR1 LNHDA and CDR2 SQIVND (reference sequence). For the CDR3, the DNA is TGTGCCAGTAGTATTGGCAGGGTATGGACTGAAGCTTTCTTT. This gives the protein CASSIGRVWTEAFF.

The rearrangement uses TRBV5-1 and TRBJ2-5; 7 bases map to TRBD2. The germline V gene encodes CDR1 SGHRS and CDR2 YFSETQ. V was pared by 3 bases and J by 1 base, with 3 bases of the junction left unmatched. This CDR3 is built from 14 residues. The CDR3 loop is CASSWEGPQETQYF. CDR3 coding DNA: TGCGCCAGCAGCTGGGAGGGACCCCAAGAGACCCAGTACTTC. Complete variable domain (other parts from reference TRBV5-1 and TRBJ2-5): KAGVTQTPRYLIKTRGQQVTLSCSPISGHRSVSWYQQTPGQGLQFLFEYFSETQRNKGNFPGRFSGRQFSNSRSEMNVSTLELGDSALYLCASSWEGPQETQYFGPGTRLLVL.